These 28 T cell receptor beta chains were sequenced from one sample in a study of blood T cell repertoires in COVID-19. TCRdb keeps only in-frame clones here, not all; method: immunoSEQ multiplex PCR. The sample contains more than 45,000 clones, approximately 91% of which appear only once. The sequenced sample was peripheral blood. The receptors derive from a human donor in a cohort sampled during active COVID-19.

The chain links TRBV6-5 to TRBJ1-5; a weak D match, TRBD1 (5 bases). V was shortened by 6 bases and J by 6 bases, with 18 bases between the two germline ends. This CDR3 comprises 15 residues. Germline values: CDR1 MNHEY, CDR2 SVGAGI. The CDR3 loop is CASRPGGGMAQPQHF. In DNA, the CDR3 is TGTGCCAGCAGGCCTGGGGGGGGAATGGCTCAGCCCCAGCATTTT.

The rearrangement uses TRBV29-1 and TRBJ1-6; tentatively, D is TRBD1 (5 bases). V lost 5 bases and J 7 bases, leaving 15 bases between the germline ends. This CDR3 region has 14 residues. Germline CDR1 SQVTM, CDR2 ANQGSEA. The DNA of the CDR3 is TGCAGCGTTTCGACAGCCCCTCGGAATTCACCCCTCCACTTT. The encoded protein is CSVSTAPRNSPLHF.

V gene TRBV28 combines with J gene TRBJ2-7; 7 bases align to TRBD1. The CDR3 has 14 residues. V was clipped by 6 bases and J by 2 bases; unmatched bases: 7. The germline gives CDR1 MDHEN, CDR2 SYDVKM. In DNA, the CDR3 is TGTGCCAGCAGGGCCGGGACAGCCCCCTACGAGCAGTACTTC. It yields the protein CASRAGTAPYEQYF.

The CDR3 sequence: CATSSPWREAGGTDTQYF. The DNA of the CDR3 is TGTGCCACCAGCAGTCCTTGGAGGGAGGCGGGGGGCACAGATACGCAGTATTTT. The rearrangement links TRBV15 to TRBJ2-3; TRBD2 matches 7 bases. With V trimmed by 3 bases and J by 1 base, 13 bases remained unmatched. This CDR3 comprises 18 residues. Per the germline V gene, CDR1 is LNHNV and CDR2 is YYDKDF (reference sequence).

The chain links TRBV5-1 to TRBJ1-1, with TRBD1 matching 8 bases. V gave up 3 bases and J gave up 4 bases; unmatched junction bases: 2. The germline gives CDR1 SGHRS, CDR2 YFSETQ. This CDR3 has 13 residues. The CDR3 sequence is CASSYDRGTEAFF. The DNA for the CDR3 is TGCGCCAGCAGCTACGACAGGGGCACTGAAGCTTTCTTT.

The V gene is TRBV6-2 or TRBV6-3, the J gene TRBJ1-4; tentative D call: TRBD1 (5 bases). V dropped 5 bases and J dropped 5 bases, with 18 bases sitting between them. CDR3 size: 16 residues. Germline CDR1 is MNHEY and CDR2 is SVGEGT. CDR3 region: CASSPPQGRGNEKLFF. In DNA, the CDR3 is TGTGCCAGCAGTCCCCCCCAGGGTCGGGGGAATGAAAAACTGTTTTTT.

This chain links TRBV7-9 with TRBJ1-2; TRBD1 matches at 8 bases. Losses at the gene ends were 1 base for V and 3 bases for J; bases not matched to a gene: 16. The CDR3 sequence is 19 residues long. Germline V gene data show CDR1 as SEHNR and CDR2 as FQNEAQ (reference sequence). This CDR3 reads CASSLDSGTGFTIDYGYTF. CDR3 DNA: TGTGCCAGCAGCTTAGATTCCGGGACAGGATTCACCATTGACTATGGCTACACCTTC.

A single count supports this clone. The chain links TRBV9 to TRBJ1-2; TRBD1 might be the D (5 bases). Germline-derived CDR1 and CDR2 are SGDLS and YYNGEE. This CDR3 has 14 amino acids. With 3 bases removed from V and 7 bases from J, the gap between germline ends came to 16 bases. In DNA form, the CDR3 reads TGTGCCAGCAGCGAGGAGGGGACTGTTATTGGCTACACCTTC. It specifies CASSEEGTVIGYTF.

V is TRBV29-1 and J is TRBJ2-7; maybe TRBD1 (5 bases). This CDR3 region has 13 residues. Germline-derived CDR1 and CDR2 are SQVTM and ANQGSEA. Deletions cut 4 bases from V and 5 bases from J, with 15 bases between. CDR3 sequence (DNA): TGCAGCGTTGCAGGGTATGGGAACGACGAGCAGTACTTC. Amino acids: CSVAGYGNDEQYF.

The rearrangement joins TRBV5-6 to TRBJ2-6, with D possibly TRBD2 on 6 matching bases. The CDR3 runs to 15 residues. The ends were cut back, 2 bases at V and 3 bases at J, with 9 bases in the middle. CDR1 is SGHDT and CDR2 is YYEEEE in the germline V gene. The CDR3 nucleotides are TGTGCCAGCAGCTTCGGAGGGGTTGGGGCCAACGTCCTGACTTTC. Protein: CASSFGGVGANVLTF.

This clone was picked up one time. The chain combines TRBV5-1 with TRBJ1-5; 8 nucleotides match TRBD1. The V gene's germline CDR1 is SGHRS and CDR2 YFSETQ. The CDR3 is 15 residues long. J lost 2 bases, V lost 4 bases, and 5 bases had no gene match. The chain's CDR3 is CASSPETGGNQPQHF. The CDR3 nucleotides read TGCGCCAGCAGCCCCGAGACAGGGGGCAATCAGCCCCAGCATTTT.

The chain combines TRBV11-3 with TRBJ2-7; 7 nucleotides align to TRBD2. The germline V gene encodes CDR1 SGHNT and CDR2 YENEEA. The CDR3 spans 15 residues. V lost 0 bases to trimming and J lost 0 bases; unmatched junction nucleotides: 2. The CDR3 DNA reads as TGTGCCAGCAGCTTAGAGGGAGGGAGCTCCTACGAGCAGTACGTC. It is translated as CASSLEGGSSYEQYV.

The J gene is TRBJ2-2, the V gene TRBV7-9, with a weak D call TRBD1 (5 bases). The CDR3 contains 12 residues. V shed 5 bases and J shed 6 bases, with 7 bases lying between them. CDR1 and CDR2 (germline): SEHNR, FQNEAQ (reference sequence). This CDR3 reads CASSQGAGELFF. The DNA of the CDR3 is TGTGCCAGCAGCCAAGGGGCCGGGGAGCTGTTTTTT. The entire variable domain, with the rest obtained from reference TRBV7-9 and TRBJ2-2, is as follows: DTGVSQNPRHKITKRGQNVTFRCDPISEHNRLYWYRQTLGQGPEFLTYFQNEAQLEKSRLLSDRFSAERPKGSFSTLEIQRTEQGDSAMYLCASSQGAGELFFGEGSRLTVL.

The rearrangement joins TRBV28 to TRBJ1-1, with no clear D. V gave up 5 bases and J gave up 9 bases, with 19 bases separating them. The CDR3 is 14 residues long. Germline V CDR1 and CDR2: MDHEN, SYDVKM. The CDR3 region has the DNA TGTGCCAGCAGTCTTCCAAGAGCCCATTCCCAAGCTTTCTTT. This codes for CASSLPRAHSQAFF.

The chain is built from TRBV29-1 and TRBJ1-2; D might be TRBD1 (5 bases). The germline gives CDR1 SQVTM, CDR2 ANQGSEA. CDR3 length: 12 residues. V was clipped by 2 bases and J by 8 bases, with 12 bases between them. DNA of the CDR3: TGCAGCGTTGAATCTCAGGGTAAAGGCTACACCTTC. Translated: CSVESQGKGYTF.

The rearrangement joins TRBV6-5 to TRBJ2-7; 8 bases agree with TRBD2. The CDR3 spans 15 residues. The V gene's germline CDR1 is MNHEY and CDR2 SVGAGI. With V trimmed by 6 bases and J by 1 base, 8 bases remained unmatched. This CDR3 is CASRMGAGESYEQYV. The CDR3 nucleotides read TGTGCCAGCAGGATGGGAGCGGGAGAGTCCTACGAGCAGTACGTC.

The chain couples TRBV24-1 to TRBJ1-5, with no clear D. V lost 4 bases to trimming and J lost 2 bases, with 14 bases between them. Germline V lookup: CDR1 KGHDR, CDR2 SFDVKD. The CDR3 is 16 residues long. CDR3: CATSEAGSGGNQPQHF. The CDR3, as DNA: TGTGCCACCAGTGAAGCGGGATCCGGGGGCAATCAGCCCCAGCATTTT.

V and J are TRBV12-5 and TRBJ1-6, with a weak D call TRBD1 (6 bases). V was pared by 7 bases and J by 14 bases, with 18 bases between. This CDR3 is built from 13 residues. The germline CDR1 and CDR2 sequences are LGHNT and FRNRAP. DNA of the CDR3: TGTGCTAGTGCCTTGGACGACAGGTTTGCCCTCCACTTT. Its translation is CASALDDRFALHF.

The genes are TRBV24-1 and TRBJ2-7; 13 positions agree with TRBD2. Germline lookup yields CDR1 KGHDR and CDR2 SFDVKD. V lost 5 bases, J lost 3 bases, and 3 bases stayed unmatched. CDR3 length: 15 residues. CDR3 residues: CATSARTSGGYEQYV. The CDR3 bases are TGTGCCACCAGTGCCCGGACTAGCGGGGGCTACGAGCAGTACGTC.

J is TRBJ2-3 and V is TRBV6-6; possibly TRBD1 for D (5 bases). The CDR3 spans 15 residues. The germline gives CDR1 MNHNY, CDR2 SVGAGI (reference sequence). V was cut by 6 bases and J by 4 bases, with 17 bases left in between. As DNA, the CDR3 is TGTGCCAGCAGATCCCGGGCCAGGGCCGCAGATACGCAGTATTTT. It specifies CASRSRARAADTQYF.

The V gene is TRBV21-1, the J gene TRBJ1-1. TRBV21-1 is labeled a pseudogene. CDR3 length equals 18 residues. This CDR3 is CASSKEGRISRPNTEAFF. The CDR3 DNA is TGTGCCAGCAGCAAAGAAGGCAGAATCTCGCGGCCGAACACTGAAGCTTTCTTT.

The genes are TRBV19 and TRBJ2-1; no definite D call. CDR3 size: 12 residues. The germline CDR1 and CDR2 sequences are LNHDA and SQIVND (reference sequence). Trimming left V 3 bases short and J 9 bases short, with 9 bases between. CDR3 in DNA: TGTGCCAGTAGTATTCCGGGTGGTGAGCAGTTCTTC. The encoded protein is CASSIPGGEQFF.

The V and J genes are TRBV2 and TRBJ2-3; D possibly corresponds to TRBD1 (5 bases). The CDR3 is 12 residues long. In germline, CDR1 is SNHLY, CDR2 FYNNEI. The V gene lost 4 bases and the J gene lost 10 bases, with 12 bases spanning the gap. The CDR3 protein is CASSADQGAQYF. The DNA for the CDR3 is TGTGCCAGCAGTGCCGACCAAGGGGCGCAGTATTTT.

The chain links TRBV7-4 to TRBJ2-7; 9 bases map to TRBD1. The germline gives CDR1 SGHVT, CDR2 SQSDAQ. This CDR3 has 14 amino acids. V lost 5 bases, J lost 5 bases, and 7 bases stayed unmatched. The CDR3 DNA sequence: TGTGCCAGCAGCCCTGGGGACAGGGCCGACGAGCAGTACGTC. It specifies CASSPGDRADEQYV.

The genes are TRBV6-9 and TRBJ2-7, with 8 positions matching TRBD1. The V gene's germline CDR1 is MNHGY and CDR2 SVAAGI. Trimming cost V 3 bases and J 5 bases; bases outside gene matches: 6. The CDR3 totals 14 residues. CDR3 in DNA: TGTGCCAGCAGTTACAGGACAGGGTTAAACGAGCAGTACTTC. This translates into CASSYRTGLNEQYF.

This clone was picked up one time. The chain combines TRBV2 with TRBJ2-3, with 7 positions matching TRBD2. Germline loops: CDR1 SNHLY, CDR2 FYNNEI. CDR3 length: 15 residues. V trimming: 3 bases; J trimming: 4 bases; junction bases outside the gene matches: 7. CDR3 nucleotide sequence: TGTGCCAGCAGTGATACCGGGGGGTGGGCAGATACGCAGTATTTT. Encoded protein: CASSDTGGWADTQYF.

The chain uses TRBV30 and TRBJ2-6; D is unclear. V lost 3 bases, J lost 4 bases, and 7 bases lay in between. CDR3 size: 13 residues. From germline, CDR1 is GTSNPN and CDR2 SVGIG (reference sequence). The DNA for the CDR3 is TGTGCCTGGAGGGAGAAAGGGGCCAACGTCCTGACTTTC. Its translation is CAWREKGANVLTF. Full variable domain (outside the CDR3, taken from reference TRBV30 and TRBJ2-6): SQTIHQWPATLVQPVGSPLSLECTVEGTSNPNLYWYRQAAGRGLQLLFYSVGIGQISSEVPQNLSASRPQDRQFILSSKKLLLSDSGFYLCAWREKGANVLTFGAGSRLTVL.

This chain links TRBV10-3 with TRBJ2-3, with 9 bases identical to TRBD2. Germline V lookup: CDR1 ENHRY, CDR2 SYGVKD. The CDR3 totals 16 residues. J gave up 4 bases and V 4 bases, and 9 bases lay outside the gene matches. CDR3 sequence: CAISGGETSGSDTQYF. The CDR3 DNA sequence: TGTGCCATCAGTGGAGGGGAGACTAGCGGCTCAGATACGCAGTATTTT.